Below are 13 T cell receptor beta chains sequenced from a single sample in a study of regulatory T cells in long-lasting Graves disease. Time point noted: persistent/refractory GD, antithyroid drugs over 5 years with positive TRAb. Making the TCR library involved RNA that had been extracted from PBMCs. Arm-PCR of CDR3 regions with iRepertoire HTBI primers generated TCR beta libraries. TCRdb used MiXCR to reprocess the multiplex PCR reads, holding one entry per CDR3 protein. The data show roughly 400,000 distinct CDR3 sequences, roughly 21% seen once. The sequencing used peripheral blood mononuclear cells (PBMCs), collected when the disease was refractory, from a patient treated with antithyroid drugs. These receptor sequences come from a female donor with Graves disease.

Many counts were recorded for this clonotype. This sequence joins TRBV28 and TRBJ2-5, with 16 bases lining up with TRBD2. This CDR3 has 16 amino acids. The germline CDR1 and CDR2 sequences are MDHEN and SYDVKM. Losses at the gene ends were 5 bases for V and 5 bases for J; bases not matched to a gene: 5. Here the CDR3 DNA reads TGTGCCAGCAGTCCGGGACTAGCGGGGGGGGAGGAGACCCAGTACTTC. The encoded protein is CASSPGLAGGEETQYF.

This chain uses TRBV6-2 or TRBV6-3 with TRBJ1-1; perhaps TRBD1 as D (5 bases). The germline V gene encodes CDR1 MNHEY and CDR2 SVGEGT. There are 15 residues in the CDR3. Deletions cut 2 bases from V and 3 bases from J, with 13 bases between. Here the CDR3 reads CASSYRTLGDTEAFF. The CDR3 nucleotides are TGTGCCAGCAGTTACAGGACATTGGGGGACACTGAAGCTTTCTTT.

The chain recombines TRBV15 with TRBJ2-1; 8 nucleotides line up with TRBD2. CDR3 length: 15 amino acids. Germline V lookup: CDR1 LNHNV, CDR2 YYDKDF (reference sequence). V lost 3 bases to trimming and J lost 8 bases; unmatched junction nucleotides: 9. The CDR3 DNA is TGTGCCACCAGCAGTGAGCGGGAGTACTCCTATGAGCAGTTCTTC. Translating gives CATSSEREYSYEQFF.

There are a few counts of this clonotype. V gene TRBV7-2 combines with J gene TRBJ1-3; D is unclear. Trimming took 5 bases from V and 1 from J, leaving 9 bases between them. Germline values: CDR1 SGHTA, CDR2 FQGNSA. This CDR3 has 14 residues. In DNA form, the CDR3 reads TGTGCCAGCAGCACCACCCGGTCTGGAAACACCATATATTTT. It encodes CASSTTRSGNTIYF.

CDR3 nucleotides: TGTGCCAGCAGCTTAACTCGGACTACCGGGGAGCTGTTTTTT. Its protein is CASSLTRTTGELFF. The V call is TRBV7-3, the J call TRBJ2-2; D is perhaps TRBD2 (5 bases). The CDR3 is 14 amino acids. V was clipped by 0 bases and J by 5 bases, with 7 bases between them. Germline CDR1 SGHTA, CDR2 FQGTGA. Using reference TRBV7-3 and TRBJ2-2 for the parts outside the CDR3, the full variable domain is GAGVSQTPSNKVTEKGKYVELRCDPISGHTALYWYRQSLGQGPEFLIYFQGTGAADDSGLPNDRFFAVRPEGSVSTLKIQRTERGDSAVYLCASSLTRTTGELFFGEGSRLTVL.

In its sample, this clonotype was seen a few times. The gene calls are TRBV3-1 and TRBJ2-7, with TRBD1 matching 7 bases. With V trimmed by 1 base and J by 7 bases, 1 base remained unmatched. Germline V gives CDR1 LGHDT, CDR2 YNNKEL (reference sequence). The CDR3 is 12 amino acids. The CDR3 protein is CASSQGTGEQYF. Written as DNA, the CDR3 is TGTGCCAGCAGCCAAGGGACAGGAGAGCAGTACTTC.

V usage is TRBV27 and J usage is TRBJ2-2; D is undetermined. The V gene lost 3 bases and the J gene lost 4 bases, with 6 bases spanning the gap. CDR1 and CDR2 from the germline V gene are MNHEY and SMNVEV (reference sequence). The CDR3 extends over 13 amino acids. CDR3 amino acids: CASSFEPTGELFF. The CDR3 coding sequence is TGTGCCAGCAGTTTCGAGCCCACCGGGGAGCTGTTTTTT.

V is TRBV20-1 and J is TRBJ2-5; 12 bases are a match to TRBD2. This CDR3 comprises 13 residues. Germline lookup yields CDR1 DFQATT and CDR2 SNEGSKA (reference sequence). CDR3 amino acids: CTGLAGGGKTQYF. As DNA, the CDR3 is TGCACCGGTCTAGCGGGAGGGGGAAAGACCCAGTACTTC.

This clonotype was recorded many times. The V gene is TRBV2, the J gene TRBJ1-5, with TRBD1 as a possible D gene (6 bases). V lost 1 base and J 6 bases, leaving 10 bases between the germline ends. This CDR3 region has 14 residues. Germline V CDR1 and CDR2: SNHLY, FYNNEI. In DNA form, the CDR3 reads TGTGCCAGCAGTGAAGGTAGGGGGTTTCAGCCCCAGCATTTT. Its protein product is CASSEGRGFQPQHF.

This clonotype was seen more than once but under ten times. The V gene is TRBV6-1, the J gene TRBJ1-1; TRBD1 is a possible D gene (6 bases). The CDR3 runs to 13 residues. The V end was cut by 6 bases, the J end by 6 bases, with 14 bases between. The germline V gene has CDR1 MNHNS and CDR2 SASEGT. CDR3 protein: CASSSIKGAEAFF. CDR3 sequence (DNA): TGTGCCAGCAGCTCGATAAAGGGGGCTGAAGCTTTCTTT.

This chain uses TRBV20-1 with TRBJ2-4; 14 nucleotides match TRBD2. CDR1 and CDR2 (germline): DFQATT, SNEGSKA (reference sequence). The CDR3 has 15 amino acids. Trimming cost V 4 bases and J 7 bases; bases outside gene matches: 6. For the CDR3, the DNA is TGCAGTGCTACCGGGACTAGCGGGAGAGGCAACATTCAGTACTTC. Protein sequence: CSATGTSGRGNIQYF.

This clonotype was counted many times. CDR3 DNA sequence: TGTGCCAGCAGTTACTTGGGACAGATCGGTGAAAAACTGTTTTTT. It specifies CASSYLGQIGEKLFF. The chain recombines TRBV27 with TRBJ1-4; 7 bases fit TRBD1. The CDR3 is 15 amino acids. V shed 4 bases and J 7 bases; nucleotides not matched to a gene: 9. The germline gives CDR1 MNHEY, CDR2 SMNVEV (reference sequence).

This clonotype has ten or more counts. V is TRBV12-3 or TRBV12-4 and J is TRBJ1-6, with D tentatively TRBD1 (6 bases). Trimming took 5 bases from V and 9 from J, leaving 14 bases between them. The CDR3 runs to 14 residues. The CDR3 sequence is CASSPGVPGSPLHF. The CDR3 coding sequence is TGTGCCAGCAGTCCAGGGGTCCCGGGTTCACCCCTCCACTTT.